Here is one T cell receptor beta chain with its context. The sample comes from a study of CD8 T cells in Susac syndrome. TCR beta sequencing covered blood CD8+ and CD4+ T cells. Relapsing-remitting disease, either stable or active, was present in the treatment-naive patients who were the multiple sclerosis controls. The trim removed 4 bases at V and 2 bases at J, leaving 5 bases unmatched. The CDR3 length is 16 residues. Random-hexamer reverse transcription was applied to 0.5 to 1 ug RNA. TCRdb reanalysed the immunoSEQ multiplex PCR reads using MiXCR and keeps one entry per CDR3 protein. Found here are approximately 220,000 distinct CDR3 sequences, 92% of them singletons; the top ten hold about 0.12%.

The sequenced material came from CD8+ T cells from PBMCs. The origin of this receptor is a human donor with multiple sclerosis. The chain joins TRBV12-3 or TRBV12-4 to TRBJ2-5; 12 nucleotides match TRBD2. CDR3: CASSSRTSGAQETQYF. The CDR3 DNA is TGTGCCAGCAGTTCTAGGACTAGCGGGGCACAAGAGACCCAGTACTTC.